The T cell receptor (beta chain) described here comes from a study of cytomegalovirus exposure and HLA in healthy donors. Trimming pared 6 bases from V and 5 bases from J, leaving 11 bases between. The CDR3 runs to 13 residues. Germline V lookup: CDR1 ENHRY, CDR2 SYGVKD. Researchers ran the PCR with 60 Vbeta and 13 Jbeta primers. Method: immunoSEQ multiplex PCR; TCRdb's copy keeps in-frame clones and lacks some. This repertoire includes 50,000 or so clones. The chain carries TRBV10-3 and TRBJ2-1; D is undetermined. The material sequenced was PBMCs. This clonotype originated in a middle-aged woman in good health and CMV-seronegative. CDR3 in amino acids: CAISRPANNEQFF. The CDR3 DNA reads as TGTGCCATCAGCAGGCCCGCCAACAATGAGCAGTTCTTC.